What follows is one T cell receptor (beta chain) and its context. Its antigen is unknown. The data derive from a study of T cell responses to AZD1222 COVID-19 vaccine. Regarding the study as a whole: Elevations in Spike-specific TCR breadth and depth followed administration of two AZD1222 doses.

CDR1 is MNHNS and CDR2 is SASEGT in the germline V gene. V shed 0 bases and J shed 8 bases, with 13 bases lying between them. The CDR3 runs to 15 residues. Both about-4-week and about-12-week second-dose recipients were combined. Method: immunoSEQ multiplex PCR; TCRdb's copy keeps in-frame clones and lacks some. The sample records around 190,000 clones, roughly 94% being singletons. The V gene is TRBV6-1, the J gene TRBJ1-4, with D perhaps matching TRBD1 (6 bases). The source is an adult who received the AZD1222 COVID-19 vaccine. The sequencing here drew on peripheral blood, taken 28 days after the second AZD1222 dose. The CDR3 sequence: CASSEAGGLLEKLFF. CDR3 in DNA: TGTGCCAGCAGTGAAGCCGGGGGGCTTTTAGAAAAACTGTTTTTT.